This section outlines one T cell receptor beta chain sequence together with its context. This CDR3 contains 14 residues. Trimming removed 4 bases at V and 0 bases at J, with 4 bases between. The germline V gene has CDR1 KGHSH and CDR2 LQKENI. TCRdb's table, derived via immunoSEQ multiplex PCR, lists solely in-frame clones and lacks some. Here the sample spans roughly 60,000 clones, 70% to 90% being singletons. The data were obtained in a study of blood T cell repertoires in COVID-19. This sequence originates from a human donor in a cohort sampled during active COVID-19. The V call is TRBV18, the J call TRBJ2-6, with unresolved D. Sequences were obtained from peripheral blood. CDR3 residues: CASSRSSGANVLTF. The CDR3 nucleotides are TGTGCCAGCTCACGCAGCTCTGGGGCCAACGTCCTGACTTTC.